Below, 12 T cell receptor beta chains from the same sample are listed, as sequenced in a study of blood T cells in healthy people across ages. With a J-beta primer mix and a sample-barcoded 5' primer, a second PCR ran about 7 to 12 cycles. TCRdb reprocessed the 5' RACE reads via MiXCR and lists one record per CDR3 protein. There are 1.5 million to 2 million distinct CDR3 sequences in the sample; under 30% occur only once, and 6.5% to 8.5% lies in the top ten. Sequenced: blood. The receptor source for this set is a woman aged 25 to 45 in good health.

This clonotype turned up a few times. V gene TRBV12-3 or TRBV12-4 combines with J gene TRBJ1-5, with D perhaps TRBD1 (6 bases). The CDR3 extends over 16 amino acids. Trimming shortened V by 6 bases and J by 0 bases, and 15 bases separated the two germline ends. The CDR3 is CASRPMDSYSNQPQHF. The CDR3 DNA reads TGTGCCAGCAGACCGATGGACAGCTATAGCAATCAGCCCCAGCATTTT.

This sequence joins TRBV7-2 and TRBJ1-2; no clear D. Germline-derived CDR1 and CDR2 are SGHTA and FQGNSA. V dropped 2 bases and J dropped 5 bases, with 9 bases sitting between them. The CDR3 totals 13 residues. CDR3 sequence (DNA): TGTGCCAGCAGCTTATTAGGGCAGTATGGCTACACCTTC. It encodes CASSLLGQYGYTF.

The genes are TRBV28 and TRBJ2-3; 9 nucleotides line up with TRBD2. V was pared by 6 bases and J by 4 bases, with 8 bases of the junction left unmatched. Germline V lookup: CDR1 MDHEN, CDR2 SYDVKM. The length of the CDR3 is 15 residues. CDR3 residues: CASRMPGLASDTQYF. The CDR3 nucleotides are TGTGCCAGCAGAATGCCGGGACTAGCATCAGATACGCAGTATTTT.

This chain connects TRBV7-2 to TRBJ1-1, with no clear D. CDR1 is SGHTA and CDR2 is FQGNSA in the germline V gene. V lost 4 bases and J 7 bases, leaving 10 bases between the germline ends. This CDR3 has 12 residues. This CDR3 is CASSSSVGEAFF. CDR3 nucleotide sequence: TGTGCCAGCAGCTCTTCAGTCGGTGAAGCTTTCTTT.

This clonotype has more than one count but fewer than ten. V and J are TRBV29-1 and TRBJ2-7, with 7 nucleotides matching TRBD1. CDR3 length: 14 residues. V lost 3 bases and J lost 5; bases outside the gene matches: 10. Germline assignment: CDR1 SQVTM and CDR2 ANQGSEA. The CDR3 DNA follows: TGCAGCGTTGAGGACAGGCCGCAATCCGACGAGCAGTACTTC. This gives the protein CSVEDRPQSDEQYF.

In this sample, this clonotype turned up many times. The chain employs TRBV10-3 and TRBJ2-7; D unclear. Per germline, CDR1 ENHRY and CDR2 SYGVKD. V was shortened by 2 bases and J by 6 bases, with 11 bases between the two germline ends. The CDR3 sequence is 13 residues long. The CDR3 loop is CAISEETPLEQYF. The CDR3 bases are TGTGCCATCAGTGAGGAGACTCCTCTCGAGCAGTACTTC.

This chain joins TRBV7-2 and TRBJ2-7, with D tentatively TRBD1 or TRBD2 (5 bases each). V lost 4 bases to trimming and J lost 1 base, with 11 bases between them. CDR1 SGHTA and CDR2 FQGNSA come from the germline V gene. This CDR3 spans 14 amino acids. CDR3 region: CASSSWDQSYEQYF. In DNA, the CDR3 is TGTGCCAGCAGCTCGTGGGACCAATCCTACGAGCAGTACTTC.

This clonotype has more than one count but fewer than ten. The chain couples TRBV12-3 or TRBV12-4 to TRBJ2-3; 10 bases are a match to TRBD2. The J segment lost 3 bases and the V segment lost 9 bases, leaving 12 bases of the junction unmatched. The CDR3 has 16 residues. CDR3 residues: CASRKSLAGVTDTQYF. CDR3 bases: TGTGCCAGTAGAAAATCTCTAGCGGGAGTAACAGATACGCAGTATTTT.

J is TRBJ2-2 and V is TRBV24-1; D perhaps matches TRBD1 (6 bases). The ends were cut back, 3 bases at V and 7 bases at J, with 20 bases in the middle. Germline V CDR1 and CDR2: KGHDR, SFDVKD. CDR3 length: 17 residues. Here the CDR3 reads CATSDRKPGQGVGELFF. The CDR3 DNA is TGTGCCACCAGTGATCGTAAACCGGGACAAGGGGTCGGGGAGCTGTTTTTT.

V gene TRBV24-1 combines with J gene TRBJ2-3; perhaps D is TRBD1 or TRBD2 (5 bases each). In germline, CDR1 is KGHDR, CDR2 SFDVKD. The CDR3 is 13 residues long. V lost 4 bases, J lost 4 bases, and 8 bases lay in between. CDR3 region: CATSEGTADTQYF. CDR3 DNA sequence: TGTGCCACCAGTGAGGGGACCGCAGATACGCAGTATTTT.

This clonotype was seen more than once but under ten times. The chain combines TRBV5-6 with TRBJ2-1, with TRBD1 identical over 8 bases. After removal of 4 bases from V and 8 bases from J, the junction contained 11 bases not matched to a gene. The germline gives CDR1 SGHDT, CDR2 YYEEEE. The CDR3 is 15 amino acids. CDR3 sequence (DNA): TGTGCCAGCAGCCTGGGCTGGGACAGGTCAGATGAGCAGTTCTTC. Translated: CASSLGWDRSDEQFF.

The CDR3 DNA reads as TGTGCCAGCAGCGAACCACAGGGGGAGCACACTGAAGCTTTCTTT. It is translated as CASSEPQGEHTEAFF. The chain joins TRBV9 to TRBJ1-1; 8 bases line up with TRBD1. The CDR3 covers 15 residues. The V gene's germline CDR1 is SGDLS and CDR2 YYNGEE. V shed 3 bases, J shed 3 bases, and the junction held 7 bases outside the gene matches. The variable domain in full, with the rest retrieved from reference TRBV9 and TRBJ1-1, is DSGVTQTPKHLITATGQRVTLRCSPRSGDLSVYWYQQSLDQGLQFLIQYYNGEERAKGNILERFSAQQFPDLHSELNLSSLELGDSALYFCASSEPQGEHTEAFFGQGTRLTVV.